This TCR beta chain came from a study of identical twins. Overall study findings and caveats: Those out-of-frame alpha sequences shared by twins showed an excess of low generation probability. Beta clonotypes that were abundant in cord blood contained fewer insertions, a pattern absent from memory repertoires.

As concerns this clonotype: The target antigen is unknown.

TCRdb itself ran the 5' RACE reads through MiXCR, one entry per CDR3 protein. The sample contains 450,000 to 500,000 distinct CDR3 sequences, roughly an eighth of which appear only once. This CDR3 has 14 residues. The same sample was also used in a study of yellow fever vaccine responses in identical twins. This second study says: Reportedly, the T cell response mounted by twins to vaccine seemed partly convergent, partly personalized.

This chain joins TRBV12-2 and TRBJ1-5. TRBV12-2 is assigned pseudogene status. Sequencing input: CD4+ T cells sorted from blood. The sequence derives from a woman under 30 in good health. The CDR3 region is CASRFATSNQPQHF. As DNA, the CDR3 is TGTGCAAGTCGCTTTGCAACTAGCAATCAGCCCCAGCATTTT.